Given below is one T cell receptor beta chain in context. Repertoires were generated with immunoSEQ multiplex PCR, while TCRdb's copy carries only in-frame clones and drops some. The data contain 200,000 to 300,000 clones, more than 75% of them singletons. The data were taken from a study of cytomegalovirus exposure and HLA in healthy donors. The germline gives CDR1 GTSNPN, CDR2 SVGIG (reference sequence). The CDR3 spans 13 residues. Trimming took off 5 bases at V and 2 bases at J, with 13 bases between the two ends. Sequenced: PBMCs. The genes are TRBV30 and TRBJ2-7; TRBD1 might be the D (6 bases). This TCR was recovered from a young woman in good health and CMV-seropositive. This chain's CDR3 is CAWAQGRTYEQYF. CDR3 DNA sequence: TGTGCCTGGGCTCAGGGGCGTACCTACGAGCAGTACTTC.